The T cell receptor (beta chain) under discussion was sequenced for a study of shared clonotypes between healthy human individuals. Overall study findings and caveats: Richness estimates generally favored naive over memory subsets.

Selected positively for CCR7 and CD45RO-negative, naive CD8 cells excluded terminally differentiated effector memory CD45RA+ cells. Adults of Caucasian background living in Nashville, Tennessee made up all donors. This clone has just one count. Its target is unknown. With 5 bases clipped from V and 2 bases from J, the junction kept 4 bases outside the gene matches. The length of the CDR3 is 14 residues. CDR1 SGHTA and CDR2 FQGNSA come from the germline V gene. Measured with immunoSEQ multiplex PCR; TCRdb has only the in-frame clones, and not every one. The data show roughly 2.1 million clones, approximately 94% seen once.

The rearrangement joins TRBV7-2 to TRBJ2-7; TRBD1 agrees at 9 bases. This sequence was found in a man aged 18-30 years in good health. Some clones in this sample may be carry-over from other donors' samples. The sequencing sample was made of naive CD8+ T cells from PBMCs. The CDR3 loop is CASSHTGGPYEQYF. CDR3 in DNA: TGTGCCAGCAGCCATACAGGGGGCCCCTACGAGCAGTACTTC.